Sequencing of this T cell receptor beta chain was carried out in a study of blood T cell repertoires in COVID-19. This clone has just a few counts. Per the original data handling: Amplified reference gene primers provided the basis for estimating nucleated cell counts. Using immunoSEQ multiplex PCR, the repertoire was profiled, and TCRdb retains in-frame clones only, with some absent. V and J calls and clone size follow that table, whereas D and trimming were derived from the DNA. The sample yields about 150,000 clones, roughly 83% seen once. Everyone who took part was about 18 to 89 years old, and they came from about two dozen US areas. Clinical history as reported by participants underpinned cohort assignment. Cohort 3 donors were reported recovered after two negative PCRs, clearance, or symptom resolution. This receptor was taken from a man aged 50 to 60 who had recovered from COVID-19. Sequenced input: PBMCs or T cells enriched from blood (not recorded which).

Written as DNA, the CDR3 is TGCGCCAGCAGCTTGGTGGTGGCTAGCGCGGAAACGGGGCAGTACTTC. Translating it yields CASSLVVASAETGQYF. The chain joins TRBV5-1 to TRBJ2-7; a possible D gene is TRBD2 (6 bases). The CDR3 runs 16 residues. V lost 0 bases, J lost 9 bases, and 22 bases lay in between. Germline lookup yields CDR1 SGHRS and CDR2 YFSETQ.